A single sample is the source of the 20 T cell receptor gamma chains below, sequenced in a study of Vδ1+ human thymocytes. Whole-study results and caveats: In the thymus, TRG and TRD repertoires looked highly polyclonal with Gaussian CDR3 lengths.

Extracted RNA was reverse transcribed into cDNA. Multiplex PCR used pooled V-gene forward primers and a constant-region reverse primer to amplify CDR3s. TCRdb re-called the multiplex PCR reads via CATT. The repertoire holds tens of thousands of gamma-chain clones, 20% to 25% seen once, with 1.9% in the top ten. Their target antigens are unknown. Sequencing was done on a sample of Vdelta1+ gamma-delta thymocytes from the thymus. Subset given: FACS-sorted CD3+ TCRalphabeta- TCRVdelta1+ TCRVdelta2- thymocytes. All receptors derive from a girl under three years old who had congenital heart surgery.

This clone was observed a handful of times. V is TRGV3 and J is TRGJ1 or TRGJ2. The CDR3 consists of 14 residues. Losses at the gene ends were 1 base for V and 2 bases for J; bases not matched to a gene: 5. CDR1 is VTNTFY, CDR2 YDVSTARD, per germline (reference sequence). CDR3: CATWDSPHYYKKLF. The CDR3 bases are TGTGCCACCTGGGACAGCCCACATTATTATAAGAAACTCTTT.

The chain employs TRGV8 and TRGJ1 or TRGJ2. The V and J ends lost 4 bases and 11 bases, in that order; junction bases with no gene match: 17. This CDR3 region has 14 residues. The germline V gene encodes CDR1 VENAVY and CDR2 YDSYNSRV. The CDR3 here is CATWDRQGGRQKLF. As DNA, the CDR3 is TGTGCCACCTGGGACAGGCAGGGGGGAAGGCAGAAACTCTTT.

This clone was detected only a few times. Other nucleotide sequences in the sample specify the same CDR3. J is TRGJ1 or TRGJ2 and V is TRGV8. Trimming took 1 base from V and 4 from J; bases not matched to a gene: 4. The CDR3 has 13 residues. In germline, CDR1 is VENAVY, CDR2 YDSYNSRV. The CDR3 DNA reads as TGTGCCACCTGGGATAGTAGGTATTATAAGAAACTCTTT. Translation gives CATWDSRYYKKLF.

This clone appeared a few times. The J gene is TRGJ1 or TRGJ2, the V gene TRGV4. The CDR3 spans 15 residues. From germline, CDR1 is EGSTGY and CDR2 YDSYTSSV. After removal of 0 bases from V and 7 bases from J, the junction contained 12 bases not matched to a gene. The CDR3 sequence: CATWDGPPGRYKKLF. The CDR3 DNA sequence: TGTGCCACCTGGGATGGGCCGCCTGGTAGGTATAAGAAACTCTTT.

The chain carries TRGV8 and TRGJ1 or TRGJ2. This CDR3 is 13 amino acids long. V gave up 2 bases and J gave up 12 bases; unmatched junction bases: 13. From germline, CDR1 is VENAVY and CDR2 YDSYNSRV. The CDR3 DNA reads TGTGCCACCTGGGATATATTTTCGTCTTGGAAACTCTTT. It is translated as CATWDIFSSWKLF.

This chain uses TRGV2 with TRGJ1 or TRGJ2. Germline trimming cut 5 bases from V and 2 bases from J; bases unmatched to any gene: 6. This CDR3 is built from 13 residues. Germline V CDR1 and CDR2: EGSNGY, YDSYNSKV. The CDR3 is CATWGIDYYKKLF. The CDR3 DNA follows: TGTGCCACCTGGGGGATCGATTATTATAAGAAACTCTTT.

On this clone: The identical CDR3 is also encoded by other nucleotide sequences in the sample. The rearrangement uses TRGV8 and TRGJP2. The CDR3 is made up of 14 amino acids. The ends lost 6 bases at V and 0 bases at J; junction bases unmatched: 4. The germline gives CDR1 VENAVY, CDR2 YDSYNSRV. The CDR3 DNA is TGTGCCACCTGGTGGAATAGTAGTGATTGGATCAAGACGTTT. Residues: CATWWNSSDWIKTF.

This clone has just a few counts. This clone may be a read error of a much larger clone one base away. Other DNA sequences in this sample translate to the same CDR3. The gene calls are TRGV8 and TRGJP2. Germline CDR1 VENAVY, CDR2 YDSYNSRV. There are 12 residues in the CDR3. Trimming took 1 base from V and 8 from J; bases not matched to a gene: 1. The CDR3 DNA follows: TGTGCCACCTGGGATAGAGATTGGATCAAGACGTTT. Its translation is CATWDRDWIKTF.

This clone turned up a few times. This specimen includes other DNA sequences encoding the same CDR3. V and J are TRGV8 and TRGJ1 or TRGJ2. V gave up 3 bases and J gave up 4 bases; unmatched junction bases: 6. Germline V gene sequence: CDR1 VENAVY, CDR2 YDSYNSRV. The CDR3 sequence is 13 residues long. This CDR3 is CATWDRRYYKKLF. The CDR3 DNA follows: TGTGCCACCTGGGATCGAAGGTATTATAAGAAACTCTTT.

This clone appeared a few times. The sample contains more than one DNA sequence encoding this CDR3. V usage is TRGV9 and J usage is TRGJ1 or TRGJ2. The germline gives CDR1 GITISATS, CDR2 ISYDGTV (reference sequence). The V segment lost 1 base and the J segment 4 bases; nucleotides outside the gene matches: 4. This CDR3 is 13 amino acids long. CDR3 loop: CALWEVRYYKKLF. In DNA, the CDR3 is TGTGCCTTGTGGGAGGTCAGGTATTATAAGAAACTCTTT.

To note about this clone: A read error may be the cause here, since a much bigger clone is one base away. The same CDR3 is also encoded by other DNA sequences in this sample. This chain connects TRGV8 to TRGJ1 or TRGJ2. This CDR3 has 12 amino acids. Unmatched junction bases numbered 3, after V lost 0 bases and J lost 7 bases. The V gene's germline CDR1 is VENAVY and CDR2 YDSYNSRV. The CDR3: CATWDRRYKKLF. CDR3 DNA: TGTGCCACCTGGGATAGGCGATATAAGAAACTCTTT.

This clone was detected only a few times. This same CDR3 is encoded by further DNA sequences in the sample. The rearrangement uses TRGV3 and TRGJ1 or TRGJ2. The J segment lost 7 bases and the V segment lost 3 bases, leaving 3 bases of the junction unmatched. The germline V gene encodes CDR1 VTNTFY and CDR2 YDVSTARD (reference sequence). The CDR3 totals 11 residues. The CDR3 bases are TGTGCCACCTGGGACTCGTATAAGAAACTCTTT. Translating it yields CATWDSYKKLF.

This clone was seen only a few times. The same CDR3 also results from other DNA sequences found in this sample. The chain is built from TRGV2 and TRGJ1 or TRGJ2. Germline V gene data show CDR1 as EGSNGY and CDR2 as YDSYNSKV. The CDR3 length is 13 residues. The junction had 6 bases not matched to a gene; V was cut back by 0 bases and J by 7 bases. The CDR3 reads CATWDGQHYKKLF. DNA for the CDR3: TGTGCCACCTGGGACGGGCAGCACTATAAGAAACTCTTT.

The chain recombines TRGV4 with TRGJ1 or TRGJ2. V gave up 4 bases and J gave up 8 bases; unmatched junction bases: 8. The CDR3 loop spans 12 amino acids. Germline assignment: CDR1 EGSTGY and CDR2 YDSYTSSV. CDR3 sequence: CATWERIDKKLF. CDR3 in DNA: TGTGCCACCTGGGAACGTATTGATAAGAAACTCTTT.

The chain links TRGV3 to TRGJ1 or TRGJ2. In germline, CDR1 is VTNTFY, CDR2 YDVSTARD (reference sequence). V gave up 5 bases and J gave up 10 bases; unmatched junction bases: 11. CDR3 length equals 12 residues. CDR3 region: CATWVPTLKKLF. The CDR3 DNA reads TGTGCCACCTGGGTCCCGACATTGAAGAAACTCTTT.

This clone was found a few times. This chain links TRGV4 with TRGJ1 or TRGJ2. In germline, CDR1 is EGSTGY, CDR2 YDSYTSSV. The CDR3 has 12 residues. V dropped 0 bases and J dropped 11; count of bases not matched to a gene: 7. The CDR3 sequence is CATWDGDNEKLF. The CDR3 coding sequence is TGTGCCACCTGGGATGGGGACAATGAGAAACTCTTT.

A few counts support this clone. This chain uses TRGV4 with TRGJ1 or TRGJ2. Germline assignment: CDR1 EGSTGY and CDR2 YDSYTSSV. V dropped 4 bases and J dropped 1; count of bases not matched to a gene: 10. There are 15 residues in the CDR3. The CDR3 DNA reads TGTGCCACCTGGGACCCCCCTTTCAATTATTATAAGAAACTCTTT. Amino acid sequence: CATWDPPFNYYKKLF.

J is TRGJP and V is TRGV2. V dropped 0 bases and J dropped 6; count of bases not matched to a gene: 5. The CDR3 runs 17 residues. Germline lookup yields CDR1 EGSNGY and CDR2 YDSYNSKV. CDR3 amino acids: CATWDGPGELGKKIKVF. As DNA, the CDR3 is TGTGCCACCTGGGACGGGCCTGGAGAGTTGGGCAAAAAAATCAAGGTATTT.

This clone is labeled as medium-sized (0.01 to 0.1%). The sample contains more than one DNA sequence encoding this CDR3. V is TRGV9 and J is TRGJ1 or TRGJ2. The CDR3 sequence is 11 residues long. Trimming at V came to 1 base and at J to 8 bases, leaving 2 bases not matched to a gene. CDR1 and CDR2 (germline): GITISATS, ISYDGTV (reference sequence). The CDR3 loop is CALWEVNKKLF. The CDR3 bases are TGTGCCTTGTGGGAGGTTAATAAGAAACTCTTT.

This clone was observed a handful of times. The chain joins TRGV2 to TRGJ1 or TRGJ2. CDR1 EGSNGY and CDR2 YDSYNSKV come from the germline V gene. The CDR3 runs 15 residues. The junction had 10 bases not matched to a gene; V was cut back by 1 base and J by 4 bases. This CDR3 is CATWDGPFVYYKKLF. CDR3 sequence (DNA): TGTGCCACCTGGGACGGTCCCTTCGTATATTATAAGAAACTCTTT.